This TCR beta chain was sequenced for a study of blood T cell repertoires in COVID-19. Across the study: Acute and convalescent COVID-19 samples came from the United States, Italy and Spain. T cells, B-cell-depleted T cells, or PBMCs supplied cDNA or gDNA.

As handled by the study authors: It was from reference gene primer amplification that nucleated cell counts were estimated. Some clones are missing from TCRdb's copy, which holds only in-frame ones; the method was immunoSEQ multiplex PCR. The DNA gave D and trimming, while V, J and clone size come from that table. This sample yields tens of thousands of clones, of which approximately 85% are seen a single time; around 2.7% belongs to the top ten. The CDR3 has 15 amino acids. Trimming removed 6 bases at V and 4 bases at J, with 18 bases between. Germline V gene lookup returns CDR1 MNHEY and CDR2 SVGAGI.

The material sequenced was peripheral blood. The clonotype originates from a man aged 50-60 years with active COVID-19. The chain is built from TRBV6-5 and TRBJ1-2; a possible D gene is TRBD1 (5 bases). CDR3 DNA: TGTGCCAGCAGCTCTTCCACAGGTACCCTCTATGGCTACACCTTC. This encodes CASSSSTGTLYGYTF.